Below are 4 T cell receptor beta chains sequenced from a single sample in a study of blood T cell repertoires in COVID-19. The repertoire was sequenced with immunoSEQ multiplex PCR; TCRdb's copy has only in-frame clones and lacks some. The sample consists of about 50,000 clones, approximately 80% of them appearing once. Sequencing input: PBMCs or T cells enriched from blood (not recorded which). Receptors were obtained from a woman aged 45-60 years with acute COVID-19.

The chain recombines TRBV3-1 (or the pseudogene TRBV3-2) with TRBJ2-3; D is unresolved. V was trimmed by 1 base and J by 2 bases, leaving 10 bases between them. CDR3 length: 15 residues. Germline values: CDR1 LGHDT, CDR2 YNNKEL (reference sequence). The CDR3 reads CASSQALLVTDTQYF. The CDR3, as DNA: TGTGCCAGCAGCCAAGCACTCCTTGTCACAGATACGCAGTATTTT.

The V call is TRBV11-1, the J call TRBJ2-5; TRBD2 agrees at 8 bases. The trim removed 5 bases at V and 2 bases at J, leaving 7 bases unmatched. The germline gives CDR1 SGHAT, CDR2 FQDESV (reference sequence). The CDR3 is 15 residues long. The CDR3 sequence: CASSLELAVQETQYF. The CDR3 DNA reads TGTGCCAGCAGCCTCGAACTAGCGGTTCAAGAGACCCAGTACTTC.

This chain links TRBV11-2 with TRBJ1-1; TRBD1 aligns across 7 bases. The CDR3 runs to 12 residues. CDR1 SGHAT and CDR2 FQNNGV come from the germline V gene. V shed 6 bases and J 6 bases; nucleotides not matched to a gene: 4. The CDR3 protein is CASRSTGAEAFF. The DNA of the CDR3 is TGTGCCAGCAGGTCTACAGGGGCTGAAGCTTTCTTT.

The chain is built from TRBV5-1 and TRBJ2-1; TRBD1 aligns across 10 bases. In germline, CDR1 is SGHRS, CDR2 YFSETQ. V trimming: 4 bases; J trimming: 8 bases; junction bases outside the gene matches: 6. CDR3 length: 14 residues. The CDR3 bases are TGCGCCAGCAGCGGACAGGGGGTGAGGGATGAGCAGTTCTTC. Translating it yields CASSGQGVRDEQFF.